The source of this T cell receptor (beta chain) is a study of blood T cell repertoires in COVID-19. Study summary: The study drew acute and convalescent COVID-19 samples from the United States, Italy and Spain. PBMCs, B-cell-depleted T cells, or T cells provided the cDNA or gDNA that made up the material.

Under the authors' procedure: Amplifying reference gene primers gave estimates of nucleated cell counts. Using immunoSEQ multiplex PCR, the repertoire was profiled, and TCRdb retains in-frame clones only, with some absent. V, J and clone size are those of that table, while D and trimming were read from the DNA. This table has approximately 300,000 clones, around 90% appearing once. Sequencing input: peripheral blood. The clonotype originates from a man aged 18 to 30 with active or convalescent COVID-19.

CDR3 sequence (DNA): TGTGCCAGTAGTATGGGGCTTTATGAAAAACTGTTTTTT. Protein product: CASSMGLYEKLFF. This chain uses TRBV19 with TRBJ1-4, with D perhaps matching TRBD1 (5 bases). Trimming pared 3 bases from V and 6 bases from J, leaving 8 bases between. Germline assignment: CDR1 LNHDA and CDR2 SQIVND (reference sequence). The CDR3 covers 13 residues. Full variable domain (remainder filled in from reference TRBV19 and TRBJ1-4): DGGITQSPKYLFRKEGQNVTLSCEQNLNHDAMYWYRQDPGQGLRLIYYSQIVNDFQKGDIAEGYSVSREKKESFPLTVTSAQKNPTAFYLCASSMGLYEKLFFGSGTQLSVL.